This T cell receptor beta chain was retrieved from a study of blood T cells in healthy people across ages. CDR1 and CDR2 (germline): SGHRS, YFSETQ. The CDR3 loop spans 12 amino acids. Combining a sample-barcoded 5' primer with a J-beta primer mix, a second PCR ran for about 7 to 11 cycles. Each CDR3 protein is one row after TCRdb ran MiXCR on the 5' RACE reads. Among approximately 800,000 distinct CDR3 sequences, roughly 40% were seen once, and the ten largest hold under 15%. This clonotype came up many times. Relative to the germline gene, one junction end is altered; a read error may explain this. Sequencing was performed on blood. This sequence was found in a man aged 18 to 29 in good health. The V and J genes are TRBV5-1 and TRBJ2-3; no reliable D call. CDR3 nucleotides: TGTGCCAGCAGCTTATCCCGGGATACGCAGTATTTT. Its translation is CASSLSRDTQYF.